This T cell receptor (beta chain) was sequenced during a study of blood T cell repertoires in COVID-19. Across the whole study: Acute and convalescent COVID-19 specimens originated in the United States, Italy and Spain. Nucleic acid was either cDNA or gDNA, and it came from T cells, B-cell-depleted T cells, or PBMCs.

Study processing details: The authors estimated nucleated cell counts from reference gene primer amplification. Profiling relied on immunoSEQ multiplex PCR, and the TCRdb table lists in-frame clones only, not all of them. D and trimming come from the DNA, and the V and J calls and clone size come from that table. The sample comprises under 300,000 clones, 85% to 90% of which are singletons, and roughly 6.3% rests with the top ten. Germline trimming cut 3 bases from V and 6 bases from J; bases unmatched to any gene: 5. This CDR3 is 14 amino acids long. Germline-derived CDR1 and CDR2 are DFQATT and SNEGSKA (reference sequence).

Sequencing was done on a sample of peripheral blood. J is TRBJ2-1 and V is TRBV20-1, with TRBD2 matching over 10 bases. The receptor was derived from a man in his sixties with acute or convalescent COVID-19. CDR3 nucleotides: TGCAGTGCTAGTAAGCCTAGCGGGGGCAATGAGCAGTTCTTC. It is translated as CSASKPSGGNEQFF.